One sample yielded the 25 T cell receptor beta chains listed below, sequenced in a study of vaccination and CD4 T cells after COVID-19. Treatment noted: roughly 10-day PBMC culture with coronavirus spike peptide pools or control peptides (ViraFEST assay). CD4+ T cells that had been cultured provided DNA sequenced with the Oncomine TCR Beta short-read assay. TCRdb independently ran MiXCR on the PCR reads; one entry per CDR3 protein. The sample consists of roughly 13,000 distinct CDR3 sequences, roughly 20% of them appearing once. Antigens for these TCRs are unknown. What was sequenced was cultured CD4+ T cells from blood. These receptors were taken from a human donor with COVID-19.

The chain combines TRBV7-8 with TRBJ1-2; D is unresolved. Trimming left V 1 base short and J 1 base short, with 16 bases between. This CDR3 spans 17 amino acids. The V gene's germline CDR1 is SGHVS and CDR2 FQNEAQ. The CDR3 DNA follows: TGTGCCAGCAGCTTAGACCCCCCGACAATTTATAACTATGGCTACACCTTC. It translates to CASSLDPPTIYNYGYTF. The full variable domain, its missing parts supplied by reference TRBV7-8 and TRBJ1-2, is GAGVSQSPRYKVAKRGQDVALRCDPISGHVSLFWYQQALGQGPEFLTYFQNEAQLDKSGLPSDRFFAERPEGSVSTLKIQRTQQEDSAVYLCASSLDPPTIYNYGYTFGSGTRLTVV.

The chain carries TRBV5-1 and TRBJ2-2; possible D gene TRBD2, 6 bases. Trimming left V 1 base short and J 1 base short, with 14 bases between. Germline lookup yields CDR1 SGHRS and CDR2 YFSETQ. The CDR3 has 17 residues. This chain's CDR3 is CASSLRTGLGNTGELFF. The CDR3 DNA follows: TGCGCCAGCAGCTTGCGTACGGGACTGGGGAACACCGGGGAGCTGTTTTTT.

This clonotype was seen a handful of times. The chain couples TRBV28 to TRBJ1-5, with a tentative D call TRBD1 (6 bases). Trimming stripped 5 bases from V and 8 bases from J, with 19 bases between. This CDR3 is 15 amino acids long. The germline gives CDR1 MDHEN, CDR2 SYDVKM. In nucleotides, the CDR3 is TGTGCCAGCAGTGGGCCCAGGGGCAATCTTAAGCCCCAGCATTTT. This codes for CASSGPRGNLKPQHF.

The J gene is TRBJ2-7, the V gene TRBV20-1; possibly TRBD1 for D (6 bases). There are 18 residues in the CDR3. Germline loops: CDR1 DFQATT, CDR2 SNEGSKA (reference sequence). V gave up 0 bases and J gave up 1 base, with 22 bases separating them. The CDR3 region is CSARDLGFGQGTSYEQYF. The CDR3 bases are TGCAGTGCTAGAGATTTAGGGTTCGGGCAGGGGACGTCCTACGAGCAGTACTTC.

The V and J genes are TRBV28 and TRBJ2-7; 7 nucleotides align to TRBD1. With V trimmed by 5 bases and J by 1 base, 8 bases remained unmatched. Germline loops: CDR1 MDHEN, CDR2 SYDVKM. The CDR3 runs 15 residues. The DNA for the CDR3 is TGTGCCAGCAGTCCCCTCGACAGGGCGTCCTACGAGCAGTACTTC. It codes for CASSPLDRASYEQYF. The variable domain in full, completed from reference TRBV28 and TRBJ2-7, reads DVKVTQSSRYLVKRTGEKVFLECVQDMDHENMFWYRQDPGLGLRLIYFSYDVKMKEKGDIPEGYSVSREKKERFSLILESASTNQTSMYLCASSPLDRASYEQYFGPGTRLTVT.

The chain links TRBV6-2 or TRBV6-3 to TRBJ2-7; D possibly corresponds to TRBD1 (6 bases). The CDR3 is 11 residues long. Trimming took 10 bases from V and 9 from J, leaving 16 bases between them. Germline CDR1 and CDR2: MNHEY and SVGEGT. In DNA, the CDR3 is TGTGCCACCCAACAGGGCCGGGGGCAGTACTTC. Its protein is CATQQGRGQYF.

This clonotype was observed a handful of times. The J gene is TRBJ1-6, the V gene TRBV18; D is perhaps TRBD1 (5 bases). The CDR3 sequence is 14 residues long. From germline, CDR1 is KGHSH and CDR2 LQKENI. The V gene lost 3 bases and the J gene lost 6 bases, with 9 bases spanning the gap. The CDR3 DNA reads as TGTGCCAGCTCACCCGGGGGAGGTAATTCACCCCTCCACTTT. Its translation is CASSPGGGNSPLHF.

V is TRBV15 and J is TRBJ2-5; the D gene is possibly TRBD1 (5 bases). V was shortened by 2 bases and J by 1 base, with 8 bases between the two germline ends. Germline V gene lookup returns CDR1 LNHNV and CDR2 YYDKDF (reference sequence). The CDR3 spans 14 residues. The CDR3 sequence: CATSRQGSQETQYF. CDR3 nucleotide sequence: TGTGCCACCAGCAGACAGGGTAGCCAAGAGACCCAGTACTTC.

V gene TRBV4-3 combines with J gene TRBJ2-3; D is possibly TRBD2 (7 bases). The V gene lost 8 bases and the J gene lost 2 bases, with 17 bases spanning the gap. The length of the CDR3 is 15 residues. CDR1 is LGHNA, CDR2 YSLEER, per germline. CDR3 protein: CASRGASGTTDTQYF. CDR3 nucleotides: TGCGCCAGCCGGGGGGCTAGCGGAACCACAGATACGCAGTATTTT.

A few counts support this clonotype. The V gene is TRBV7-9, the J gene TRBJ1-1; D unresolved. The length of the CDR3 is 15 residues. CDR1 SEHNR and CDR2 FQNEAQ come from the germline V gene (reference sequence). The V end was cut by 0 bases, the J end by 0 bases, with 8 bases between. In DNA form, the CDR3 reads TGTGCCAGCAGCTTAGCTTTTCCAATGAACACTGAAGCTTTCTTT. Translating gives CASSLAFPMNTEAFF. The full variable domain, with the rest looked up from reference TRBV7-9 and TRBJ1-1, is DTGVSQNPRHKITKRGQNVTFRCDPISEHNRLYWYRQTLGQGPEFLTYFQNEAQLEKSRLLSDRFSAERPKGSFSTLEIQRTEQGDSAMYLCASSLAFPMNTEAFFGQGTRLTVV.

As DNA, the CDR3 is TGTGCCAGCTCACCGGGACAGGGGAGTAATCAGCCCCAGCATTTT. Its protein product is CASSPGQGSNQPQHF. The chain has TRBV18 and TRBJ1-5; 10 bases line up with TRBD1. V shed 3 bases and J 4 bases; nucleotides not matched to a gene: 3. The CDR3 length is 15 residues. CDR1 is KGHSH, CDR2 LQKENI, per germline.

This clonotype showed up just a few times. V usage is TRBV7-3 and J usage is TRBJ1-5; a weak D match, TRBD1 (6 bases). The CDR3 loop spans 13 amino acids. Germline V gene data show CDR1 as SGHTA and CDR2 as FQGTGA. V lost 6 bases to trimming and J lost 2 bases, with 8 bases between them. The CDR3 bases are TGTGCCAGCAGTACAGGGCGCAATCAGCCCCAGCATTTT. Residues: CASSTGRNQPQHF. Looking up the rest from reference TRBV7-3 and TRBJ1-5 gives the full variable domain: GAGVSQTPSNKVTEKGKYVELRCDPISGHTALYWYRQSLGQGPEFLIYFQGTGAADDSGLPNDRFFAVRPEGSVSTLKIQRTERGDSAVYLCASSTGRNQPQHFGDGTRLSIL.

The V gene is TRBV6-1, the J gene TRBJ2-3; D may match TRBD1 or TRBD2 (5 bases each). The V gene's germline CDR1 is MNHNS and CDR2 SASEGT. The CDR3 sequence is 16 residues long. Trimming removed 8 bases at V and 0 bases at J, with 18 bases between. CDR3 sequence: CASGLGPSGSTDTQYF. The DNA for the CDR3 is TGTGCCAGCGGACTGGGACCTTCGGGTAGCACAGATACGCAGTATTTT.

CDR3: CAWSVGTGSNEKLFF. CDR3 DNA sequence: TGTGCCTGGAGTGTCGGGACAGGGTCTAATGAAAAACTGTTTTTT. The rearrangement links TRBV30 to TRBJ1-4; 9 positions agree with TRBD1. The CDR3 totals 15 residues. Germline V gene sequence: CDR1 GTSNPN, CDR2 SVGIG (reference sequence). V dropped 0 bases and J dropped 3; count of bases not matched to a gene: 2.

J is TRBJ1-2 and V is TRBV20-1; TRBD1 agrees at 7 bases. CDR3 size: 12 residues. Trimming cost V 5 bases and J 8 bases; bases outside gene matches: 8. The germline V gene encodes CDR1 DFQATT and CDR2 SNEGSKA (reference sequence). Written as DNA, the CDR3 is TGCAGTGCTGCCCGGGACAGCTCCGGCTACACCTTC. Its protein product is CSAARDSSGYTF.

This clonotype is deemed medium-sized (0.01 to 0.1%). The V call is TRBV6-1, the J call TRBJ1-5; 8 bases align to TRBD1. Per germline, CDR1 MNHNS and CDR2 SASEGT. The CDR3 extends over 16 amino acids. Losses at the gene ends were 5 bases for V and 3 bases for J; bases not matched to a gene: 9. DNA for the CDR3: TGTGCCAGCAGTCCCCGGACAGGGAATCCCAATCAGCCCCAGCATTTT. Protein product: CASSPRTGNPNQPQHF.

This clonotype has just a few counts. The chain recombines TRBV7-9 with TRBJ2-3; TRBD1 is a possible D gene (5 bases). This CDR3 is 15 amino acids long. Germline V gene lookup returns CDR1 SEHNR and CDR2 FQNEAQ (reference sequence). Trimming took 3 bases from V and 1 from J, leaving 11 bases between them. The CDR3 here is CASSLGQGGTDTQYF. DNA for the CDR3: TGTGCCAGCAGCTTGGGTCAGGGTGGCACAGATACGCAGTATTTT.

This clonotype qualifies as medium-sized. The gene calls are TRBV27 and TRBJ1-6; TRBD1 agrees at 8 bases. The CDR3 length is 14 residues. The germline CDR1 and CDR2 sequences are MNHEY and SMNVEV (reference sequence). V lost 6 bases to trimming and J lost 10 bases; unmatched junction nucleotides: 8. The CDR3 is CASSRDRGGSPLHF. The CDR3 coding sequence is TGTGCCAGCAGCCGAGACAGGGGTGGCTCACCCCTCCACTTT.

The genes are TRBV20-1 and TRBJ1-2; D is unclear. Trimming took off 5 bases at V and 0 bases at J, with 16 bases between the two ends. Germline CDR1 and CDR2: DFQATT and SNEGSKA (reference sequence). The CDR3 sequence is 15 residues long. CDR3 nucleotide sequence: TGCAGTGCTGCCCCCCGGGGAGGAGCTAACTATGGCTACACCTTC. It translates to CSAAPRGGANYGYTF.

This clonotype is judged medium-sized. The V gene is TRBV27, the J gene TRBJ2-5; 7 bases line up with TRBD1. V shed 6 bases, J shed 2 bases, and the junction held 9 bases outside the gene matches. Per germline, CDR1 MNHEY and CDR2 SMNVEV (reference sequence). The CDR3 sequence is 15 residues long. The CDR3 bases are TGTGCCAGCAGAACAGGACAGGTCCTACAAGAGACCCAGTACTTC. Its translation is CASRTGQVLQETQYF.

The V call is TRBV6-5, the J call TRBJ2-5; D is unclear. Trimming took 1 base from V and 3 from J, leaving 6 bases between them. The CDR3 runs 13 residues. The germline V gene has CDR1 MNHEY and CDR2 SVGAGI. This CDR3 is CASSYYAKETQYF. CDR3 coding DNA: TGTGCCAGCAGTTACTACGCAAAAGAGACCCAGTACTTC.

This clonotype was counted a single time. Its ends do not fully match the called genes, so a read error is possible. The rearrangement joins TRBV4-3 to TRBJ1-1; TRBD1 aligns across 7 bases. CDR1 is LGHNA and CDR2 is YSLEER in the germline V gene. This CDR3 is 14 amino acids long. CDR3 amino acids: CANSSGQQNTEAFF. CDR3 coding DNA: TGCGCCAACAGCTCGGGACAGCAGAACACTGAAGCTTTCTTT.

This clonotype came up a few times. The V and J genes are TRBV20-1 and TRBJ2-2; D assignment may be TRBD1 or TRBD2 (6 bases each). The CDR3 contains 14 residues. Trimming removed 3 bases from V and 7 bases from J, with 15 bases in between. The germline V gene has CDR1 DFQATT and CDR2 SNEGSKA (reference sequence). The CDR3 is CSASSGALDGELFF. DNA of the CDR3: TGCAGTGCTAGCTCGGGGGCCCTAGACGGGGAGCTGTTTTTT.

This clonotype was recorded a few times. For the CDR3, the DNA is TGTGCTCTAGACAGGGGCACTGGAAACACCATATATTTT. It specifies CALDRGTGNTIYF. This chain links TRBV30 with TRBJ1-3; 8 positions agree with TRBD1. Germline-derived CDR1 and CDR2 are GTSNPN and SVGIG (reference sequence). The CDR3 contains 13 residues.

In regard to this clonotype: Since a much larger clone is just one base distant, this may be a read error. The chain couples TRBV6-2 or TRBV6-3 to TRBJ1-5; no clear D gene. Germline values: CDR1 MNHEY, CDR2 SVGEGT. Deletions cut 5 bases from V and 9 bases from J, with 8 bases between. This CDR3 is built from 11 residues. CDR3 loop: CASSHKGPQHF. CDR3 nucleotide sequence: TGTGCCAGCAGTCACAAGGGGCCCCAGCATTTT.